The rows below give T cell receptor beta chains drawn from one sample of a study of blood T cell repertoires in COVID-19. TCRdb's table, derived via immunoSEQ multiplex PCR, lists solely in-frame clones and lacks some. Of 170,000 or so clones in the sample, about 87% were seen once. Sequencing input: peripheral blood. The receptors stem from a man in his forties with active or convalescent COVID-19. CDR3s include the opening cysteine and the closing phenylalanine or tryptophan. A D gene is named only where the DNA matches it firmly.

TRBV19,TRBD1,15,TRBJ1-2,CASSIAVRGLYGYTF
TRBV18,NA,15,TRBJ1-4,CASSPPEGRNEKLFF
TRBV5-4,NA,13,TRBJ2-2,CASSLTNTGELFF
TRBV4-3,TRBD1,13,TRBJ2-7,CASSRDRGYEQYF
TRBV19,NA,14,TRBJ2-7,CASSPRTENYEQYF
TRBV20-1,NA,13,TRBJ2-7,CSASGVSSYEQYF
TRBV15,TRBD1,16,TRBJ1-2,CATSLGRRQGSYGYTF
TRBV5-1,TRBD2,15,TRBJ2-2,CARPTSGGNTGELFF
TRBV4-1,NA,15,TRBJ2-3,CASSQQQESTDTQYF
TRBV5-1,NA,15,TRBJ1-6,CASSLGQTYNSPLHF
TRBV6-5,TRBD1,12,TRBJ2-5,CASWDRGETQYF
TRBV7-9,NA,13,TRBJ1-1,CASSVDRNTEAFF
TRBV11-1,TRBD2,13,TRBJ2-1,CASSLAGGNEQFF
TRBV27,NA,14,TRBJ1-6,CASGPGGFLSPLHF
TRBV5-6,TRBD1,13,TRBJ1-1,CASSQDRDTEAFF
TRBV28,TRBD1,15,TRBJ2-1,CASRGYGQANYEQFF
TRBV19,NA,16,TRBJ1-3,CASSIRGRGTGNTIYF
TRBV24-1,TRBD1,16,TRBJ1-5,CATSDPGTGGNQPQHF
TRBV27,TRBD1,12,TRBJ2-1,CASGGQGNEQFF
TRBV19,NA,15,TRBJ1-3,CASSIGGLSGNTIYF
TRBV2,NA,15,TRBJ1-2,CASSEEGLLHYGYTF
TRBV28,TRBD1,14,TRBJ2-2,CASRTGQNTGELFF
TRBV7-3,TRBD1,13,TRBJ2-2,CASSPDRAGELFF
TRBV2,NA,15,TRBJ1-6,CASRDGSSYNSPLHF
TRBV15,TRBD1,16,TRBJ2-7,CATSRAGQGRDYEQYF
TRBV27,TRBD1,14,TRBJ1-2,CASSRGTGNYGYTF
TRBV7-6,NA,13,TRBJ1-1,CASSSIGDTEAFF
TRBV7-9,TRBD1,15,TRBJ1-3,CASSPTGGSGNTIYF
TRBV6-6,NA,13,TRBJ1-4,CASSPQGPEKLFF
TRBV5-4,NA,14,TRBJ2-2,CASSWGGASGELFF
TRBV6-2/TRBV6-3,NA,17,TRBJ2-7,CASSSSRYRHSSYEQYF
TRBV18,NA,15,TRBJ2-1,CASSSRQGTENEQFF
TRBV7-3,TRBD2,14,TRBJ2-1,CASSFGAGENEQFF
TRBV11-3,NA,13,TRBJ1-1,CASSLTRRTEAFF
TRBV12-3/TRBV12-4,NA,13,TRBJ1-2,CASNFGQSDGYTF
TRBV28,TRBD1,17,TRBJ2-3,CASRPGTGGGWTDTQYF
TRBV27,TRBD1,13,TRBJ1-2,CASRPTGAQGYTF
TRBV18,TRBD2,16,TRBJ2-3,CASSPTTSGVGDTQYF
TRBV6-5,TRBD1,13,TRBJ1-5,CASSLDRVQPQHF
TRBV7-7,TRBD2,15,TRBJ2-5,CASSPPGGAAETQYF
TRBV28,NA,12,TRBJ2-7,CASSQGYYEQYF
TRBV5-6,NA,12,TRBJ2-7,CASSLTDYEQYF
TRBV6-6,TRBD2,18,TRBJ2-3,CASSPSGGAMKYTDTQYF
TRBV25-1,NA,13,TRBJ2-7,CASSDPPADEQYF
TRBV7-2,NA,15,TRBJ1-4,CASSSQGATNEKLFF
TRBV5-1,NA,18,TRBJ1-4,CASSLALGGKSTNEKLFF
TRBV2,TRBD1,14,TRBJ1-2,CASSVKGQADGYTF
TRBV19,TRBD2,16,TRBJ2-3,CAIGGGQRGSTDTQYF
TRBV5-1,NA,15,TRBJ1-2,CASSLGGLRSYGYTF
TRBV6-5,NA,15,TRBJ2-4,CASSTDRGGLGIQYF
TRBV6-1,NA,15,TRBJ2-1,CASSEAPSGYNEQFF
TRBV15,TRBD2,18,TRBJ2-1,CATSRLLTSGISYNEQFF
TRBV7-3,NA,14,TRBJ2-1,CASSLDSSYNEQFF
TRBV9,NA,12,TRBJ1-2,CASSGLGIGYTF
TRBV20-1,NA,16,TRBJ1-6,CSASKGVGSYNSPLHF
TRBV2,TRBD1,15,TRBJ2-7,CASRTGTGEVEEQYF
TRBV30,NA,13,TRBJ2-2,CAWSLQYTGELFF
TRBV19,TRBD1,16,TRBJ2-3,CASSIQRTGGPDTQYF
TRBV2,NA,13,TRBJ1-2,CASSERGRYGYTF